The clone carrying this T cell receptor beta chain occurred many times. Its antigen is not known. One entry per CDR3 protein, called by TCRdb with MiXCR from the RT-PCR reads. The sample yields 150,000 to 200,000 distinct CDR3 sequences, roughly 10% seen once. The sample belongs to a study of response to subunit inactivated influenza vaccine. Overall study results and limits: That few new T cells are recruited by each seasonal influenza vaccination was the authors' suggestion.

This CDR3 contains 14 residues. The V gene lost 3 bases and the J gene lost 4 bases, with 12 bases spanning the gap. This receptor was taken from a man aged 45-65 years who received an inactivated influenza vaccine. Sequencing used non-naive T cells sorted from PBMCs, obtained 45 days after vaccination. This chain links TRBV12-3 or TRBV12-4 with TRBJ1-1; D uncertain. For the CDR3, the DNA is TGTGCCAGCAGTTTCCCGGGGTTGCGCACTGAAGCTTTCTTT. Amino acids: CASSFPGLRTEAFF.